This TCR beta chain is from a study of CD8 T cells in ankylosing spondylitis. Generation of TCR beta libraries employed quantitative 5'-RACE incorporating molecular barcodes. Using its own MiXCR run on the 5' RACE reads, TCRdb lists one record per CDR3 protein. The table records 450,000 to 550,000 distinct CDR3 sequences, approximately 5.3% of them present only once. This clonotype showed up many times. The antigen remains undetermined. CDR3 length: 14 amino acids. V was shortened by 0 bases and J by 0 bases, with 7 bases between the two germline ends. Germline lookup yields CDR1 SGHRS and CDR2 YFSETQ. Overall study results and limits: Certain motif variants had earlier appeared in reactive arthritis synovial fluid and blood. Disease-associated clones were reportedly significantly overrepresented in matched ankylosing spondylitis synovial fluid. Characteristic, it appeared, of ankylosing spondylitis blood was a TCR beta motif of eight highly homologous variants.

The sample taken for sequencing was blood, either unsorted or a sorted T cell fraction (not recorded which). The receptor's source is a male donor with ankylosing spondylitis. The chain links TRBV5-1 to TRBJ2-7, with D possibly TRBD2 on 5 matching bases. The CDR3 nucleotides are TGCGCCAGCAGCTTGGTTCGGGGCTCCTACGAGCAGTACTTC. Protein: CASSLVRGSYEQYF.